The rows below give T cell receptor beta chains drawn from one sample of a study of cytomegalovirus exposure and HLA in healthy donors. The repertoire was sequenced with immunoSEQ multiplex PCR; TCRdb's copy has only in-frame clones and lacks some. The top ten clones hold approximately 2% of a sample with some 200,000 clones, approximately 81% of them seen once. The sample taken for sequencing was PBMCs. The receptor source for this set is a young woman in good health and CMV-seronegative. The CDR3 runs from the conserved cysteine through the conserved F or W. A D gene is named only where the DNA matches it firmly. The size of a clone is reported for some rows only, either as once, few or many, or as a class for expanded clones.

once,-,TRBV2,TRBJ2-5,TGTGCCAGCAGTGATAACCAAATAGGCGGAGAGACCCAGTACTTC,CASSDNQIGGETQYF
-,TRBD1,TRBV28,TRBJ2-2,TGTGCCAGCAGACACGGACAGGGTAGTGGGGAGCTGTTTTTT,CASRHGQGSGELFF
-,-,TRBV6-5,TRBJ1-5,TGTGCCAGCAGTACAGAATATAGCAATCAGCCCCAGCATTTT,CASSTEYSNQPQHF
few,TRBD1,TRBV2,TRBJ2-5,TGTGCCACAACACTGACAGGGGTGGAGACCCAGTACTTC,CATTLTGVETQYF
-,-,TRBV6-5,TRBJ2-3,TGTGCCAGCAGGAAGTGTGGACAGCCCACAGATACGCAGTATTTT,CASRKCGQPTDTQYF
few,-,TRBV15,TRBJ2-1,TGTGCCACCAGCAGAGATTATATCGATGAGCAGTTCTTC,CATSRDYIDEQFF
-,TRBD1,TRBV7-9,TRBJ2-1,TGTGCCAGCAGCCAAAACCGGGACAGGGGGTACAATGAGCAGTTCTTC,CASSQNRDRGYNEQFF
-,-,TRBV4-1,TRBJ1-1,-,CASSLRGNTEAFFPWVF
-,-,TRBV5-1,TRBJ1-5,TGCGCCAGCAGCCAGGACGGGAGTCAGCCCCAGCATTTT,CASSQDGSQPQHF
-,TRBD2,TRBV19,TRBJ2-1,TGTGCCAGTATTACGGGGCTAGCGGGAGTGCCTAGGGATGAGCAGTTCTTC,CASITGLAGVPRDEQFF
-,-,TRBV7-2,TRBJ2-5,TGTGCCAGCAATAGGGGTTATGCAGAGACCCAGTACTTC,CASNRGYAETQYF
-,-,TRBV11-3,TRBJ2-3,TGTGCCAGCAGCCCCTACCGGGGCGGGATTAAAGATACGCAGTATTTT,CASSPYRGGIKDTQYF